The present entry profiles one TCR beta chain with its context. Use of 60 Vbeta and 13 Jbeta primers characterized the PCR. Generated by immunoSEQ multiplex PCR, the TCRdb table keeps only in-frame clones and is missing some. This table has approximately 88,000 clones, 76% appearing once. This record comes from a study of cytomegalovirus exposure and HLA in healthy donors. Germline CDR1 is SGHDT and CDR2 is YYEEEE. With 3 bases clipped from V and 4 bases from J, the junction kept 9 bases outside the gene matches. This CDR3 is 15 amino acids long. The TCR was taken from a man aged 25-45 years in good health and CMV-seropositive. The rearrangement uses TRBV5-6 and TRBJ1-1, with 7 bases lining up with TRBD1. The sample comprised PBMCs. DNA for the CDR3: TGTGCCAGCAGCTCCCAGGGGGTACTGGGCACTGAAGCTTTCTTT. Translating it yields CASSSQGVLGTEAFF.